This TCR beta chain was obtained from a study of technical replicates of blood from several donors listed by TCRdb under 2017. About this clone: No cognate antigen has been identified for it. Base qualities are not provided; no much larger clone lies one nucleotide away.

The method behind the library was the immunoSEQ multiplex PCR assay. Sourced from immuneACCESS, this table was stored by TCRdb with only in-frame sequences that have V and J called. A share of the clones is absent; for the studies checked, an unresolved V gene accounts for under half, and the remainder has no known explanation. A total of tens of thousands of clones appear in this sample, 89% of them only once. The ten most abundant clones make up 0.41% of the sample. According to the germline V gene (reference sequence), CDR1 reads MNHNY and CDR2 reads SVGAGI. The V end loses 2 bases and the J end loses 14 bases, and a stretch of 15 bases separates them. Measured from the cysteine to the phenylalanine, the CDR3 is 12 residues long. Just CDR3 DNA is preserved here, 36 bases in frame from base 1.

This TCR derives from a human donor in good health. The receptor chain draws on TRBV6-6 and TRBJ1-2, with the D gene call left open. The sample consisted of T cells isolated from PBMCs. For the CDR3, the sequence is CASSYRHTGYTF. DNA sequence: TGTGCCAGCAGTTACCGGCATACGGGATATACCTTC.